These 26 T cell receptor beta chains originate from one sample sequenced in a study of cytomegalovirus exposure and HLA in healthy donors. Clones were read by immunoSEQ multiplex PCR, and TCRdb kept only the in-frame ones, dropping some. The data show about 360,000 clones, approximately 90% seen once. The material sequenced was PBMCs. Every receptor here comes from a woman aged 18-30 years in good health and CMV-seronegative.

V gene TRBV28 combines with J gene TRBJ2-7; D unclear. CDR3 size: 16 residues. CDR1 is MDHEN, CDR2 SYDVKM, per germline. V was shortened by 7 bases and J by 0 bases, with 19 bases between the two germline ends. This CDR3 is CASTSKPGLSSYEQYF. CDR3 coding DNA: TGTGCCAGCACCTCGAAACCTGGGCTCAGCTCCTACGAGCAGTACTTC. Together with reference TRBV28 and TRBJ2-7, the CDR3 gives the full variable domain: DVKVTQSSRYLVKRTGEKVFLECVQDMDHENMFWYRQDPGLGLRLIYFSYDVKMKEKGDIPEGYSVSREKKERFSLILESASTNQTSMYLCASTSKPGLSSYEQYFGPGTRLTVT.

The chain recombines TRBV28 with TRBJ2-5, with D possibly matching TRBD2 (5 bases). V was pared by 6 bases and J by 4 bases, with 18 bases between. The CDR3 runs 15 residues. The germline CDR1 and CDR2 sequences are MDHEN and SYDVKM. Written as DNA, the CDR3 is TGTGCCAGCAGCCCGGCGGTAAATGCGGGAGAGACCCAGTACTTC. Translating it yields CASSPAVNAGETQYF.

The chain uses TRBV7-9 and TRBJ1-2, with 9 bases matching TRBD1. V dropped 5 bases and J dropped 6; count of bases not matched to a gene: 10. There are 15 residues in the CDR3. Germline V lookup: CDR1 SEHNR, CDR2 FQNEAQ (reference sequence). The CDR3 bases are TGTGCCAGCAGCCCCCCGGGACAGGGTATCAATGGCTACACCTTC. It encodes CASSPPGQGINGYTF.

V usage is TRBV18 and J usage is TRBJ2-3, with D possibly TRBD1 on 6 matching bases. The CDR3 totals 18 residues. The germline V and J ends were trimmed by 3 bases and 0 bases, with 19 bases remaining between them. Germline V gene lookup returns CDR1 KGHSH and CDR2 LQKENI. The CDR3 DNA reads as TGTGCCAGCTCACCTACAAGGGCCGGGACACCAAGCACAGATACGCAGTATTTT. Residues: CASSPTRAGTPSTDTQYF.

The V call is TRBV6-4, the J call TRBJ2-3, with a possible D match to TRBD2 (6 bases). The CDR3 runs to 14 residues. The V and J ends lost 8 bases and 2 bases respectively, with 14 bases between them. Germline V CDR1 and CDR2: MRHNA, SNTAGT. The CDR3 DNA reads TGTGCCAGCTCGGCGGGACCCTTCACAGATACGCAGTATTTT. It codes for CASSAGPFTDTQYF.

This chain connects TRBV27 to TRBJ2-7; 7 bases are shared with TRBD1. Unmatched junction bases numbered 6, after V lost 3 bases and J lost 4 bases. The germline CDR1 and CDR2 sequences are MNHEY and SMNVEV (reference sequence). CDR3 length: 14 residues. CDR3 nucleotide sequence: TGTGCCAGCAGTTTCACAGGGGTAGGGTACGAGCAGTACTTC. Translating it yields CASSFTGVGYEQYF.

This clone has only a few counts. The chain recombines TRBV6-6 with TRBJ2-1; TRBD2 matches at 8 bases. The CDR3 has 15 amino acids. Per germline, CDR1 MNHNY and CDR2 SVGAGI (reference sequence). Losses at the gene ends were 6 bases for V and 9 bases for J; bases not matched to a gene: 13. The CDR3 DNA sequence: TGTGCCAGCAGCCGAGCGGGAGTGGAGGAGTCTGAGCAGTTCTTC. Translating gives CASSRAGVEESEQFF.

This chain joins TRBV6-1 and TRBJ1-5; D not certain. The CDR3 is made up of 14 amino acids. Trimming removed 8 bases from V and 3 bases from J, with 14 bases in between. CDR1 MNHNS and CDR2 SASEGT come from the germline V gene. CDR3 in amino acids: CASFEGRDNQPQHF. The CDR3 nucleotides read TGTGCCAGCTTTGAGGGTAGAGACAATCAGCCCCAGCATTTT.

The CDR3 loop is CAWNRGIVDEQFF. In DNA, the CDR3 is TGTGCCTGGAACAGGGGGATTGTGGATGAGCAGTTCTTC. The genes are TRBV30 and TRBJ2-1; TRBD1 matches at 8 bases. V trimming: 4 bases; J trimming: 8 bases; junction bases outside the gene matches: 7. The CDR3 sequence is 13 residues long. Germline V lookup: CDR1 GTSNPN, CDR2 SVGIG (reference sequence).

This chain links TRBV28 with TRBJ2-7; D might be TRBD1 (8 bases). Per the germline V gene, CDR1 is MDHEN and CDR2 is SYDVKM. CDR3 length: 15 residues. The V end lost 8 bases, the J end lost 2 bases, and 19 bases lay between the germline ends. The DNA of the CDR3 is TGTGCCAGCCAAAGCGGGACAGGTGTGCCCTACGAGCAGTACTTC. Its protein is CASQSGTGVPYEQYF.

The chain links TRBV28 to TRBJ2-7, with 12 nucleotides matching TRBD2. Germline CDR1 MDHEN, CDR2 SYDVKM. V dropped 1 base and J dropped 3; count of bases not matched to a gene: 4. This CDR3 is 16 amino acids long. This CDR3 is CASSLFSGLAGYEQYF. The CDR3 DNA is TGTGCCAGCAGTTTATTCTCGGGACTAGCGGGCTACGAGCAGTACTTC.

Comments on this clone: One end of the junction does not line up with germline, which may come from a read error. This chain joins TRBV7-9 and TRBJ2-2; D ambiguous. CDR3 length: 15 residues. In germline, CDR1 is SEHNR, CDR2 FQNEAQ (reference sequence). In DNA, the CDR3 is TGTGCCAGCACCTTACTCACCCCCAGTACCGGGGAGCTGTTTTTT. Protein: CASTLLTPSTGELFF.

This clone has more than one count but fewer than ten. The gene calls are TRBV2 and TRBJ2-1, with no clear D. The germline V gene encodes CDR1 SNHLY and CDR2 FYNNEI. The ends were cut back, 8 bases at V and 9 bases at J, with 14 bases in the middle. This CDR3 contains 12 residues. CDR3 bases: TGTGCCAGCGGAGTACTACCGACTGAGCAGTTCTTC. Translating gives CASGVLPTEQFF.

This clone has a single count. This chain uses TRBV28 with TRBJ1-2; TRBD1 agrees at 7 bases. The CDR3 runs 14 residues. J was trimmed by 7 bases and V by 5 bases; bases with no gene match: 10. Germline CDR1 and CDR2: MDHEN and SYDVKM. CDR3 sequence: CASSRPTGVGGYTF. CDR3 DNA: TGTGCCAGCAGTCGTCCAACAGGGGTGGGTGGCTACACCTTC.

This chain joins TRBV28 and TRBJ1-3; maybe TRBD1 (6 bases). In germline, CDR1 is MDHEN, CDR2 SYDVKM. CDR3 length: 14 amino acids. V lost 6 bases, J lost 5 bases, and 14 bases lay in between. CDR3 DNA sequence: TGTGCCAGCAGGACCCCGGACAGTAGAAACACCATATATTTT. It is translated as CASRTPDSRNTIYF.

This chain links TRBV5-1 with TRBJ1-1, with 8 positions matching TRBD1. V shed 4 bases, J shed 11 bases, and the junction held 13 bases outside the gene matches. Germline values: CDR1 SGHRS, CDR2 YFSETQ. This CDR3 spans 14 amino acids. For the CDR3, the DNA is TGCGCCAGCAGCGTCGGACAGGGTTTAAGTAATGCTTTCTTT. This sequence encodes CASSVGQGLSNAFF.

The CDR3, as DNA: TGTGCCACCAGCCCAGGGGTGAACTATGGCTACACCTTC. Its translation: CATSPGVNYGYTF. The J gene is TRBJ1-2, the V gene TRBV15; the D gene is possibly TRBD1 (6 bases). Trimming left V 5 bases short and J 2 bases short, with 9 bases between. Per the germline V gene, CDR1 is LNHNV and CDR2 is YYDKDF (reference sequence). This CDR3 is 13 amino acids long.

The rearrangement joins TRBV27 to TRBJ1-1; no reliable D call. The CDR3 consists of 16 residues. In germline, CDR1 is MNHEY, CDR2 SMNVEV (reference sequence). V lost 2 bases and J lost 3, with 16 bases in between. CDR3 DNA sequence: TGTGCCAGCAGTTTAAACTACCTTTGGGGAGACACTGAAGCTTTCTTT. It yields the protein CASSLNYLWGDTEAFF.

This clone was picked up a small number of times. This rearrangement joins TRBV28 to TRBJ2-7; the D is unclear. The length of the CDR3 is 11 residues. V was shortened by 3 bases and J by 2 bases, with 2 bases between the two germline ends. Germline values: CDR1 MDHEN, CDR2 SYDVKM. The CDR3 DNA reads TGTGCCAGCAGTTTCACCTACGAGCAGTACTTC. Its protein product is CASSFTYEQYF.

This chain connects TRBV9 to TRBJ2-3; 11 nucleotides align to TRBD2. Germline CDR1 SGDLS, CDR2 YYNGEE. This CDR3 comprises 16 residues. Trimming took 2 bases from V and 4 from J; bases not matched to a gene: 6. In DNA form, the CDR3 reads TGTGCCAGCAGCGTCTCTAGCGGGGGGCTATCAGATACGCAGTATTTT. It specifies CASSVSSGGLSDTQYF. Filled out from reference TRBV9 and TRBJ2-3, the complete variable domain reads DSGVTQTPKHLITATGQRVTLRCSPRSGDLSVYWYQQSLDQGLQFLIQYYNGEERAKGNILERFSAQQFPDLHSELNLSSLELGDSALYFCASSVSSGGLSDTQYFGPGTRLTVL.

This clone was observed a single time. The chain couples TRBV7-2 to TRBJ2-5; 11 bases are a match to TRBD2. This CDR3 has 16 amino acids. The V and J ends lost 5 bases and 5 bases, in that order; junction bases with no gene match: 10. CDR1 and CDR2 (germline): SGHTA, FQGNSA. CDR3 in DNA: TGTGCCAGCAGCCAAGGACTAGCGGGCCCCGTGGAGACCCAGTACTTC. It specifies CASSQGLAGPVETQYF.

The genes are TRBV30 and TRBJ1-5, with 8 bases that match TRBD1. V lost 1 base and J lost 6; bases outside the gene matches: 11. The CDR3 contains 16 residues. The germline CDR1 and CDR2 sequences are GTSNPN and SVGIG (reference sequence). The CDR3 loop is CAWSAGGALFGQPQHF. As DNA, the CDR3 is TGTGCCTGGAGTGCAGGGGGCGCATTGTTCGGTCAGCCCCAGCATTTT.

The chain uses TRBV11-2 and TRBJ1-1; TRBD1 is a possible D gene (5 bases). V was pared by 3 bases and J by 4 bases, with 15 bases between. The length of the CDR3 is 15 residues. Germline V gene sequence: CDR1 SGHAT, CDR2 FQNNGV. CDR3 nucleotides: TGTGCCAGCAGCTTTGGAGGGGTCCCCGGCACTGAAGCTTTCTTT. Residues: CASSFGGVPGTEAFF.

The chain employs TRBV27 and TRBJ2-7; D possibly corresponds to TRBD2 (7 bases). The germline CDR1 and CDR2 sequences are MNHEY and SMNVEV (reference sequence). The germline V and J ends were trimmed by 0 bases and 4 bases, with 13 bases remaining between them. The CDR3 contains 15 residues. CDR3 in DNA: TGTGCCAGCAGTTTATCGGGAGGGGGGGTTTACGAGCAGTACTTC. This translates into CASSLSGGGVYEQYF.

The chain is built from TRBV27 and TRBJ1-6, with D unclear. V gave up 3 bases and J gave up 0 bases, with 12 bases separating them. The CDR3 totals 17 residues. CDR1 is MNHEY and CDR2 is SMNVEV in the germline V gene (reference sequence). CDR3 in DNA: TGTGCCAGCAGTTTTCCACCGCCGAGCTCCTATAATTCACCCCTCCACTTT. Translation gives CASSFPPPSSYNSPLHF.

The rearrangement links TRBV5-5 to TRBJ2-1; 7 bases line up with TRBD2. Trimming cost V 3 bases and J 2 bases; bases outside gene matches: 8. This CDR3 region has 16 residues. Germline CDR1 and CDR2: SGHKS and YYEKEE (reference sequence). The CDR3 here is CASSWALADTYNEQFF. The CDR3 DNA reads TGTGCCAGCAGCTGGGCTCTAGCGGATACCTACAATGAGCAGTTCTTC.